The 30 T cell receptor beta chains below all came from one sample that was sequenced in a study of radiotherapy plus CTLA-4 blockade in lung cancer. Profiling relied on immunoSEQ multiplex PCR, and the TCRdb table lists in-frame clones only, not all of them. This sample has 55,000 to 65,000 clones, with just over 75% found just once. The specimen was peripheral blood, collected from a patient treated with radiotherapy plus ipilimumab. The source of these receptors is a human donor with non-small cell lung cancer who had a partial response to radiotherapy plus ipilimumab.

This clone has a single count. The genes are TRBV7-8 and TRBJ2-1; D is possibly TRBD1 (5 bases). The germline CDR1 and CDR2 sequences are SGHVS and FQNEAQ. The CDR3 covers 17 residues. The ends were cut back, 2 bases at V and 1 base at J, with 15 bases in the middle. In nucleotides, the CDR3 is TGTGCCAGCAGCTTAAGGGTCGGACATGGGTCCTACAATGAGCAGTTCTTC. It yields the protein CASSLRVGHGSYNEQFF.

The chain combines TRBV6-1 with TRBJ1-6; 9 bases are shared with TRBD1. Germline assignment: CDR1 MNHNS and CDR2 SASEGT. V dropped 5 bases and J dropped 8; count of bases not matched to a gene: 7. This CDR3 has 15 amino acids. The CDR3 protein is CASSLPTGGDSPLHF. CDR3 in DNA: TGTGCCAGCAGTCTCCCGACAGGGGGGGATTCACCCCTCCACTTT.

About this clone itself: This sample includes further DNA sequences coding for the same CDR3. The chain has TRBV7-6 and TRBJ1-2; 12 bases agree with TRBD1. V trimming: 5 bases; J trimming: 2 bases; junction bases outside the gene matches: 3. The CDR3 covers 15 residues. Germline CDR1 is SGHVS and CDR2 is FNYEAQ. CDR3: CASSPGTGGNYGYTF. In nucleotides, the CDR3 is TGTGCCAGCAGCCCGGGGACAGGGGGCAACTATGGCTACACCTTC.

V is TRBV9 and J is TRBJ2-2; maybe TRBD2 (6 bases). The CDR3 contains 16 residues. The germline V and J ends were trimmed by 2 bases and 3 bases, with 14 bases remaining between them. Germline CDR1 reads SGDLS; CDR2 reads YYNGEE. CDR3 sequence reads: CASSVDSPGDTGELFF. CDR3 sequence (DNA): TGTGCCAGCAGCGTCGACAGTCCGGGGGACACCGGGGAGCTGTTTTTT.

The J gene is TRBJ2-5, the V gene TRBV5-1; 7 bases map to TRBD1. From germline, CDR1 is SGHRS and CDR2 YFSETQ. The CDR3 extends over 15 amino acids. J was trimmed by 5 bases and V by 4 bases; bases with no gene match: 11. In nucleotides, the CDR3 is TGCGCCAGCAGCCCACCCCGACAGGGTATGGAGACCCAGTACTTC. Residues: CASSPPRQGMETQYF.

The V and J genes are TRBV2 and TRBJ1-1; tentative D call: TRBD1 (5 bases). Germline V gene sequence: CDR1 SNHLY, CDR2 FYNNEI. There are 14 residues in the CDR3. The V gene lost 7 bases and the J gene lost 8 bases, with 20 bases spanning the gap. CDR3 in DNA: TGTGCCAGCAAGTGGCAGGGCCCTCAATTAGAAGCTTTCTTT. Its protein product is CASKWQGPQLEAFF.

The chain recombines TRBV28 with TRBJ1-2; no clear D. There are 12 residues in the CDR3. CDR1 is MDHEN, CDR2 SYDVKM, per germline. V lost 6 bases and J 7 bases, leaving 12 bases between the germline ends. The CDR3 here is CASREALGGYTF. The CDR3 nucleotides are TGTGCCAGCAGGGAGGCCTTGGGTGGCTACACCTTC.

This chain links TRBV30 with TRBJ2-1, with D perhaps TRBD1 (6 bases). In germline, CDR1 is GTSNPN, CDR2 SVGIG (reference sequence). Deletions cut 1 base from V and 2 bases from J, with 15 bases between. The CDR3 is 16 amino acids. For the CDR3, the DNA is TGTGCCTGGAGTGCCAGAAACAGGGCACCCTACAATGAGCAGTTCTTC. Translated: CAWSARNRAPYNEQFF.

The rearrangement uses TRBV11-3 and TRBJ2-1; D may be TRBD2 (7 bases). This CDR3 contains 15 residues. The V gene lost 1 base and the J gene lost 4 bases, with 11 bases spanning the gap. Germline V gene sequence: CDR1 SGHNT, CDR2 YENEEA. DNA for the CDR3: TGTGCCAGCAGCTTAGGAGGGGGGGAATACAATGAGCAGTTCTTC. This codes for CASSLGGGEYNEQFF.

The chain employs TRBV29-1 and TRBJ1-1; 10 bases match TRBD1. Per germline, CDR1 SQVTM and CDR2 ANQGSEA. V shed 6 bases and J 4 bases; nucleotides not matched to a gene: 8. The CDR3 length is 14 residues. The DNA for the CDR3 is TGCAGCGTCGTGGGACAGGGGTTTTTCACTGAAGCTTTCTTT. Translating it yields CSVVGQGFFTEAFF.

This chain connects TRBV19 to TRBJ2-3; no definite D call. The CDR3 loop spans 13 amino acids. Deletions cut 8 bases from V and 2 bases from J, with 11 bases between. CDR1 is LNHDA and CDR2 is SQIVND in the germline V gene (reference sequence). CDR3 DNA: TGTGCCAGTTTACAACACCCCACAGATACGCAGTATTTT. The encoded protein is CASLQHPTDTQYF.

V usage is TRBV18 and J usage is TRBJ2-5; 10 nucleotides line up with TRBD2. The junction had 8 bases not matched to a gene; V was cut back by 2 bases and J by 5 bases. The germline CDR1 and CDR2 sequences are KGHSH and LQKENI. This CDR3 comprises 16 residues. The CDR3 nucleotides are TGTGCCAGCTCACCATTTACTAGCGGGGAGGTCGAGACCCAGTACTTC. This translates into CASSPFTSGEVETQYF.

The V call is TRBV30, the J call TRBJ1-5; D remains unclear. Trimming removed 5 bases from V and 0 bases from J, with 5 bases in between. The CDR3 spans 12 residues. Per germline, CDR1 GTSNPN and CDR2 SVGIG (reference sequence). The CDR3 is CAWGPSNQPQHF. In nucleotides, the CDR3 is TGTGCCTGGGGGCCTAGCAATCAGCCCCAGCATTTT.

This clone was picked up one time. The chain employs TRBV7-6 and TRBJ1-3, with D perhaps TRBD1 (5 bases). Trimming shortened V by 5 bases and J by 0 bases, and 11 bases separated the two germline ends. The CDR3 runs to 15 residues. Germline V gene lookup returns CDR1 SGHVS and CDR2 FNYEAQ. CDR3 sequence reads: CASSAGDSSGNTIYF. The DNA of the CDR3 is TGTGCCAGCAGCGCCGGCGACAGCTCTGGAAACACCATATATTTT.

The J gene is TRBJ2-1, the V gene TRBV7-6; tentative D call: TRBD2 (6 bases). CDR1 and CDR2 (germline): SGHVS, FNYEAQ. CDR3 size: 15 residues. Trimming removed 5 bases at V and 8 bases at J, with 19 bases between. The CDR3 reads CASSPIRGGGDEQFF. Written as DNA, the CDR3 is TGTGCCAGCAGCCCGATACGGGGAGGAGGGGATGAGCAGTTCTTC.

The chain couples TRBV4-1 to TRBJ2-3, with TRBD2 matching over 7 bases. This CDR3 contains 19 residues. With V trimmed by 0 bases and J by 0 bases, 12 bases remained unmatched. Germline V gene lookup returns CDR1 MGHRA and CDR2 YSYEKL. DNA for the CDR3: TGCGCCAGCAGCCAAGATTTCCCCGCCGGACTAGGTAGCACAGATACGCAGTATTTT. It specifies CASSQDFPAGLGSTDTQYF.

The chain has TRBV5-6 and TRBJ2-1, with 8 nucleotides matching TRBD2. The length of the CDR3 is 15 residues. Trimming removed 0 bases from V and 7 bases from J; junction bases left unmatched: 6. CDR1 and CDR2 (germline): SGHDT, YYEEEE. CDR3 DNA: TGTGCCAGCAGCTTGGCGGGGGGGCCCGGGAATGAGCAGTTCTTC. It translates to CASSLAGGPGNEQFF.

This clone was seen only a few times. V and J are TRBV6-1 and TRBJ2-7, with D unresolved. Trimming took off 0 bases at V and 2 bases at J, with 14 bases between the two ends. CDR1 is MNHNS, CDR2 SASEGT, per germline. The length of the CDR3 is 16 residues. Here the CDR3 reads CASSEAFTVGAYEQYF. CDR3 DNA: TGTGCCAGCAGTGAAGCTTTCACAGTCGGTGCCTACGAGCAGTACTTC.

The V call is TRBV7-3, the J call TRBJ1-4, with D uncertain. From germline, CDR1 is SGHTA and CDR2 FQGTGA. Trimming pared 2 bases from V and 5 bases from J, leaving 12 bases between. The CDR3 extends over 15 amino acids. As DNA, the CDR3 is TGTGCCAGCAGCTTAGTTGCGGGCGGGAATGAAAAACTGTTTTTT. The encoded protein is CASSLVAGGNEKLFF.

This chain links TRBV4-2 with TRBJ2-7; perhaps TRBD2 as D (7 bases). This CDR3 comprises 16 residues. The V and J ends lost 0 bases and 3 bases respectively, with 15 bases between them. Germline V CDR1 and CDR2: LGHNA, YNFKEQ. CDR3 sequence reads: CASSQERGGANYEQYF. CDR3 in DNA: TGTGCCAGCAGCCAAGAAAGAGGGGGGGCAAACTACGAGCAGTACTTC.

The chain carries TRBV18 and TRBJ1-2; TRBD1 might be the D (5 bases). This CDR3 is 15 amino acids long. Germline-derived CDR1 and CDR2 are KGHSH and LQKENI. V was pared by 4 bases and J by 4 bases, with 16 bases between. The chain's CDR3 is CASSLTLEQAYGYTF. The CDR3 DNA follows: TGTGCCAGCTCACTTACCTTAGAACAGGCCTATGGCTACACCTTC.

The gene calls are TRBV19 and TRBJ2-7, with D perhaps TRBD1 (6 bases). The germline V gene has CDR1 LNHDA and CDR2 SQIVND (reference sequence). The V end was cut by 5 bases, the J end by 2 bases, with 13 bases between. This CDR3 contains 14 residues. The CDR3 coding sequence is TGTGCCAGTAGTCAAAGTACAGGGCCCTACGAGCAGTACTTC. This codes for CASSQSTGPYEQYF.

The chain couples TRBV7-7 to TRBJ2-5, with 11 bases matching TRBD2. The CDR3 is made up of 15 amino acids. Germline CDR1 reads SSHAT; CDR2 reads FNYEAQ (reference sequence). Germline trimming cut 5 bases from V and 3 bases from J; bases unmatched to any gene: 5. Written as DNA, the CDR3 is TGTGCCAGCAGCCAGGGACTAGCGGAAAAAGAGACCCAGTACTTC. This encodes CASSQGLAEKETQYF.

The CDR3 here is CASSTDRGLMNNQPQHF. CDR3 in DNA: TGTGCCAGCAGCACGGACAGGGGATTGATGAACAATCAGCCCCAGCATTTT. This chain connects TRBV7-8 to TRBJ1-5; TRBD1 aligns across 9 bases. CDR1 is SGHVS, CDR2 FQNEAQ, per germline. The CDR3 length is 17 residues. J gave up 3 bases and V 5 bases, and 11 bases lay outside the gene matches.

The table lists this clone with a few counts. J is TRBJ1-1 and V is TRBV13; a possible D gene is TRBD1 (6 bases). The CDR3 spans 19 residues. Looked up from germline, CDR1 is PRHDT and CDR2 is FYEKMQ (reference sequence). Between the trimmed V and J ends, which lost 2 bases and 0 bases, there was a span of 22 bases. The CDR3 DNA is TGTGCCAGCAGCTTACTTGGGTGGGCAGGGGACATAATGAACACTGAAGCTTTCTTT. The encoded protein is CASSLLGWAGDIMNTEAFF. The whole variable domain, remainder taken from reference TRBV13 and TRBJ1-1, is AAGVIQSPRHLIKEKRETATLKCYPIPRHDTVYWYQQGPGQDPQFLISFYEKMQSDKGSIPDRFSAQQFSDYHSELNMSSLELGDSALYFCASSLLGWAGDIMNTEAFFGQGTRLTVV.

V is TRBV6-5 and J is TRBJ1-2; TRBD1 matches at 10 bases. The V and J ends lost 0 bases and 4 bases, in that order; junction bases with no gene match: 2. The CDR3 sequence is 15 residues long. Germline V CDR1 and CDR2: MNHEY, SVGAGI. CDR3 DNA: TGTGCCAGCAGTTACTCAGGGACAGGGGTCTATGGCTACACCTTC. This gives the protein CASSYSGTGVYGYTF.

The J gene is TRBJ2-5, the V gene TRBV9; 7 nucleotides align to TRBD1. J gave up 2 bases and V 4 bases, and 8 bases lay outside the gene matches. Germline V gives CDR1 SGDLS, CDR2 YYNGEE. CDR3 size: 15 residues. The CDR3 region is CASSNWGQLQETQYF. For the CDR3, the DNA is TGTGCCAGCAGCAATTGGGGACAGTTACAAGAGACCCAGTACTTC.

V usage is TRBV19 and J usage is TRBJ2-5; TRBD1 matches 10 bases. The better agreement between TRBJ2-7 and the DNA end casts doubt on the J call. The length of the CDR3 is 14 residues. Germline CDR1 and CDR2: LNHDA and SQIVND (reference sequence). The DNA of the CDR3 is TGTGCCAGTAGTACCGGGACAGGGGCCTACGAGCAGTACTTC. Residues: CASSTGTGAYEQYF.

This clone was counted a few times. The chain uses TRBV5-4 and TRBJ2-7; 8 nucleotides align to TRBD2. The CDR3 extends over 15 amino acids. Per the germline V gene, CDR1 is SGHNT and CDR2 is YYREEE (reference sequence). Trimming removed 4 bases from V and 6 bases from J; junction bases left unmatched: 12. CDR3 residues: CASSPSTHGRVEQYF. The CDR3 DNA reads TGTGCCAGCAGCCCTAGCACACACGGGAGGGTCGAGCAGTACTTC. Variable domain in full (rest from reference TRBV5-4 and TRBJ2-7): ETGVTQSPTHLIKTRGQQVTLRCSSQSGHNTVSWYQQALGQGPQFIFQYYREEENGRGNFPPRFSGLQFPNYSSELNVNALELDDSALYLCASSPSTHGRVEQYFGPGTRLTVT.

The chain employs TRBV19 and TRBJ1-2; D is ambiguous. Trimming pared 0 bases from V and 0 bases from J, leaving 5 bases between. CDR3 length: 14 amino acids. CDR1 is LNHDA, CDR2 SQIVND, per germline (reference sequence). CDR3 nucleotides: TGTGCCAGTAGTATAGATGCGGCTAACTATGGCTACACCTTC. Protein: CASSIDAANYGYTF.